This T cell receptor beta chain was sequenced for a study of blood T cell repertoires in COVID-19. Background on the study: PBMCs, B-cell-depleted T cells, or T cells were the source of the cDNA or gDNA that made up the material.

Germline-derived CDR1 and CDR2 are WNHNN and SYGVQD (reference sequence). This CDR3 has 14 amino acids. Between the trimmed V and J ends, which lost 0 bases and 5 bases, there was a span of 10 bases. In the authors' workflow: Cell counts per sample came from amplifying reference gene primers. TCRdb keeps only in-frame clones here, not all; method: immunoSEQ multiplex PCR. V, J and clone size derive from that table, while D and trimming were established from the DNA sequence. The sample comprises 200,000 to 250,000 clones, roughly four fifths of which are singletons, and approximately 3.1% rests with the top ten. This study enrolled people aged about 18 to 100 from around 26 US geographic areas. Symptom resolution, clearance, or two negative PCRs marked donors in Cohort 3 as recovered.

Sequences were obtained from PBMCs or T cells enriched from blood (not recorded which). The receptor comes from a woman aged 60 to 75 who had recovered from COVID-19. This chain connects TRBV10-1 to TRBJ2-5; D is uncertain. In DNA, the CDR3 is TGCGCCAGCAGTGAGTCTCAGAAGAGGGAGACCCAGTACTTC. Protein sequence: CASSESQKRETQYF.